A single sample is the source of the 8 T cell receptor beta chains below, sequenced in a study of cytomegalovirus exposure and HLA in healthy donors. Vbeta (60) and Jbeta (13) primers were used in the PCR. The method was immunoSEQ multiplex PCR; TCRdb's version includes in-frame clones alone and lacks a portion of them. The table records 150,000 to 180,000 clones, 80% of them present only once. The sample consisted of PBMCs. The receptors were gathered from a woman aged 40-49 years in good health and CMV-seropositive.

The chain couples TRBV11-3 to TRBJ2-3, with D uncertain. The V gene's germline CDR1 is SGHNT and CDR2 YENEEA. The CDR3 is made up of 14 amino acids. With 6 bases removed from V and 4 bases from J, the gap between germline ends came to 14 bases. As DNA, the CDR3 is TGTGCCAGCAGTTTTTTAAGACTCTCAGATACGCAGTATTTT. Protein: CASSFLRLSDTQYF.

In this sample, this clone turned up a few times. This chain links TRBV5-8 with TRBJ2-3; 7 nucleotides match TRBD1. CDR3 length: 14 amino acids. Germline V gene lookup returns CDR1 SGHTS and CDR2 YDEGEE. The trim removed 1 base at V and 5 bases at J, leaving 4 bases unmatched. The CDR3 protein is CASSLRQGIDTQYF. CDR3 DNA: TGTGCCAGCAGCTTGAGACAGGGAATAGATACGCAGTATTTT.

The CDR3 is CASTRAGPNTEAFF. The CDR3 DNA follows: TGTGCCAGCACGAGGGCGGGGCCGAACACTGAAGCTTTCTTT. The rearrangement joins TRBV11-2 to TRBJ1-1; a weak D match, TRBD1 (5 bases). The germline V gene encodes CDR1 SGHAT and CDR2 FQNNGV. With 7 bases removed from V and 1 base from J, the gap between germline ends came to 13 bases. CDR3 size: 14 residues.

The chain has TRBV6-1 and TRBJ1-4; 9 bases are shared with TRBD1. This CDR3 region has 13 residues. The V gene end was trimmed by 10 bases and the J gene end by 7 bases; junction bases not matched to a gene: 7. Germline V gene data show CDR1 as MNHNS and CDR2 as SASEGT. The CDR3 DNA reads as TGTGCCACTTACAGGGGGCCTGGTGAAAAACTGTTTTTT. Amino acid sequence: CATYRGPGEKLFF.

The chain combines TRBV30 with TRBJ2-3; the match to TRBD2 covers 7 bases. Looked up from germline, CDR1 is GTSNPN and CDR2 is SVGIG (reference sequence). The CDR3 runs to 15 residues. With 3 bases clipped from V and 9 bases from J, the junction kept 15 bases outside the gene matches. The CDR3 loop is CAWRYKGGAGATQYF. The CDR3 nucleotides are TGTGCCTGGAGGTACAAGGGTGGCGCGGGAGCCACGCAGTATTTT.

The V and J genes are TRBV7-6 and TRBJ2-7; 8 nucleotides match TRBD2. The ends lost 1 base at V and 1 base at J; junction bases unmatched: 6. The CDR3 length is 16 residues. Looked up from germline, CDR1 is SGHVS and CDR2 is FNYEAQ. CDR3 sequence (DNA): TGTGCCAGCAGCTTAGTCTCGGCGGGAGGTTCCTACGAGCAGTACTTC. It is translated as CASSLVSAGGSYEQYF.

This chain uses TRBV10-2 with TRBJ2-2; 7 nucleotides match TRBD2. V gave up 6 bases and J gave up 1 base; unmatched junction bases: 5. Germline V gene lookup returns CDR1 WSHSY and CDR2 SAAADI. The CDR3 totals 15 residues. The DNA for the CDR3 is TGCGCCAGCAGGGAGAGCGGGAAGAACACCGGGGAGCTGTTTTTT. Translation gives CASRESGKNTGELFF.

The chain uses TRBV7-3 and TRBJ2-3, with TRBD2 matching over 12 bases. CDR1 SGHTA and CDR2 FQGTGA come from the germline V gene. The CDR3 extends over 18 amino acids. The V gene end was trimmed by 4 bases and the J gene end by 5 bases; junction bases not matched to a gene: 13. Here the CDR3 DNA reads TGTGCCAGCAGCTCTCTCCGGGGTCTAGCGGGAGGGGGAGATACGCAGTATTTT. Amino acids: CASSSLRGLAGGGDTQYF. The whole variable domain, filled in from reference TRBV7-3 and TRBJ2-3, reads GAGVSQTPSNKVTEKGKYVELRCDPISGHTALYWYRQSLGQGPEFLIYFQGTGAADDSGLPNDRFFAVRPEGSVSTLKIQRTERGDSAVYLCASSSLRGLAGGGDTQYFGPGTRLTVL.